This T cell receptor (beta chain) was retrieved from a study of identical twins. Germline loops: CDR1 DFQATT, CDR2 SNEGSKA (reference sequence). The CDR3 contains 14 residues when both ends are counted. The count of this clonotype is one. The conserved final phenylalanine or tryptophan is absent from the CDR3, which likely points to a read error. It is unclear where the CDR3 begins or ends on the DNA, so no DNA is shown, and the CDR3 is as TCRdb lists it. A universal primer site was incorporated via template switching, and the cDNA contained unique molecular identifiers. Via MiXCR, TCRdb re-called the 5' RACE reads, giving one row per CDR3 protein. The sample holds approximately 94,000 distinct CDR3 sequences; 5.9% are singletons and the top ten take about 12%.

Sequences were obtained from memory T cells sorted from blood. This chain links TRBV20-1 with TRBJ2-1. The TCR comes from a woman in her forties or fifties in good health. This CDR3 reads CSARDPGGIGEPFS.